This paragraph covers one TCR beta chain sequence. The data originate from a study of radiotherapy plus CTLA-4 blockade in lung cancer. Germline V gene data show CDR1 as SGHVS and CDR2 as FQNEAQ. This CDR3 has 18 amino acids. V lost 2 bases and J lost 1; bases outside the gene matches: 8. Libraries were prepared by immunoSEQ multiplex PCR; TCRdb keeps only in-frame clonotypes and omits some of them. The data hold tens of thousands of clones, with about four fifths observed a single time. This clonotype was obtained from a human donor with non-small cell lung cancer who had a partial response to radiotherapy plus ipilimumab. Some clones in this sample may be carry-over from other donors' samples. The V gene is TRBV7-8, the J gene TRBJ1-1; 12 bases line up with TRBD1. The sequences come from peripheral blood, collected from a patient treated with radiotherapy plus ipilimumab. In DNA form, the CDR3 reads TGTGCCAGCAGCTTACAATCGGGACAGGGGGCTAGGAACACTGAAGCTTTCTTT. This translates into CASSLQSGQGARNTEAFF. Full variable domain (remainder filled in from reference TRBV7-8 and TRBJ1-1): GAGVSQSPRYKVAKRGQDVALRCDPISGHVSLFWYQQALGQGPEFLTYFQNEAQLDKSGLPSDRFFAERPEGSVSTLKIQRTQQEDSAVYLCASSLQSGQGARNTEAFFGQGTRLTVV.